A selection of T cell receptor beta chains follows, all from one sample in a study of blood T cell repertoires in COVID-19. The repertoire was sequenced with immunoSEQ multiplex PCR; TCRdb's copy has only in-frame clones and lacks some. The repertoire includes under 300,000 clones, roughly 84% of them detected once, and around 3.6% sits in the top ten. Sequencing was carried out using peripheral blood. The receptors here all came from a woman in her thirties or forties with active or convalescent COVID-19. Each CDR3 is given with its conserved first and last residue. The D gene is left open where the match is weak. Expanded clones get a size class; other rows say once, few or many, or leave the size out.

D gene	clone size	J gene	V gene	CDR3 DNA	CDR3 protein
TRBD1	-	TRBJ1-3	TRBV19	TGTGCCAGTAGCACAGGGACAGCCTCTGGAAACACCATATATTTT	CASSTGTASGNTIYF
-	-	TRBJ1-3	TRBV7-9	TGTGCCAGCAGCTTACCTACCGGGTCCGGGGGACGAAACACCATATATTTT	CASSLPTGSGGRNTIYF
TRBD2	-	TRBJ2-1	TRBV11-3	TGTGCCAGCAGCTTATTAGCGGGGCTTGGTAATGAGCAGTTCTTC	CASSLLAGLGNEQFF
-	-	TRBJ1-1	TRBV6-5	TGTGCCAGCAAGAGGGCCGGGAACACTGAAGCTTTCTTT	CASKRAGNTEAFF
TRBD2	-	TRBJ2-3	TRBV6-4	TGTGCCAGCAGCCCCGGGACTAGCGGGGGAAAAGCCCACACAGATACGCAGTATTTT	CASSPGTSGGKAHTDTQYF
-	-	TRBJ1-2	TRBV6-5	TGTGCCAGCAGTTACCAGGGACTCTACCACACCTTC	CASSYQGLYHTF
-	-	TRBJ1-3	TRBV11-2	TGTGCCAGCAGCTTAGTAGCGGGGGTCGGAAACACCATATATTTT	CASSLVAGVGNTIYF
-	few	TRBJ2-3	TRBV7-3	TGTGCCAGCAGCCCAGGACAGAGCACAGATACGCAGTATTTT	CASSPGQSTDTQYF
-	-	TRBJ1-4	TRBV19	TGTGCCAGTATGACCCAGGGCGTCGAAAAACTGTTTTTT	CASMTQGVEKLFF
-	many	TRBJ1-2	TRBV7-9	TGTGCCAGCAGCTTAATCGAGGGTTCCAACTATGGCTACACCTTC	CASSLIEGSNYGYTF
-	-	TRBJ1-1	TRBV19	TGTGCCAGTAGTGCTTGGTTCGCAGGCAACACTGAAGCTTTCTTT	CASSAWFAGNTEAFF
TRBD2	-	TRBJ2-5	TRBV30	TGTGCCTGGAGACTAGCGGGGGGAAGAGAGACCCAGTACTTC	CAWRLAGGRETQYF
-	-	TRBJ2-1	TRBV3-1/TRBV3-2	TGTGCCAGCAGCCAAGATCACCCGGGCAATGAGCAGTTCTTC	CASSQDHPGNEQFF
-	-	TRBJ2-7	TRBV5-5	TGTGCCAGCAGCTTGGACGGACTTGCCTACGAGCAGTACTTC	CASSLDGLAYEQYF
-	-	TRBJ2-7	TRBV18	TGTGCCAGCTCCCCGCCATCCCTGTCCGGGTTCGAGCAGTACTTC	CASSPPSLSGFEQYF
TRBD2	-	TRBJ2-5	TRBV5-4	TGTGCCAGCAGCTTGGGACTAGCCGGACAGACCCAGTACTTC	CASSLGLAGQTQYF
TRBD1	-	TRBJ1-1	TRBV10-1	TGCGCCAGCAGTGAGTCGGGGACAGGATCCCCTGAAGCTTTCTTT	CASSESGTGSPEAFF
-	-	TRBJ2-2	TRBV7-9	TGTGCCAGCATCGTGCGGAGAAAATCGAACACCGGGGAGCTGTTTTTT	CASIVRRKSNTGELFF
TRBD1	few	TRBJ1-1	TRBV13	TGTGCCAGCAGCTTGCAGGGGGCATGGTCTGCTTTCTTT	CASSLQGAWSAFF
-	-	TRBJ2-3	TRBV15	TGTGCCACCAGCAGAGGGGAGACGCAGTATTTT	CATSRGETQYF
-	-	TRBJ2-5	TRBV6-5	TGTGCCAGCAGACCGTCGTGGGGGCCTCGGGAGACCCAGTACTTC	CASRPSWGPRETQYF
TRBD1	-	TRBJ1-3	TRBV10-1	TGCGCCACCGAATACAGGGGTGGAAACACCATATATTTT	CATEYRGGNTIYF
-	-	TRBJ2-5	TRBV5-4	TGTGCCAGCAGCTTCCGGGACACCCAAGAGACCCAGTACTTC	CASSFRDTQETQYF
TRBD1	-	TRBJ2-3	TRBV29-1	TGCAGCGTCGACAGGGGATTCACAGATACGCAGTATTTT	CSVDRGFTDTQYF
TRBD1	-	TRBJ1-3	TRBV19	TGTGCCAGGGACAGGTCCCGCTCTGGAAACACCATATATTTT	CARDRSRSGNTIYF
-	-	TRBJ1-4	TRBV19	TGTGCCAGTAGTATAGATCTAAGTGAAAAACTGTTTTTT	CASSIDLSEKLFF
-	-	TRBJ1-1	TRBV5-6	TGTGCCAGCAGCTTGGGGAGGGGTACTGAAGCTTTCTTT	CASSLGRGTEAFF
-	-	TRBJ1-1	TRBV6-5	TGTGCCAGCAGTCGTAACAGACCGAACACTGAAGCTTTCTTT	CASSRNRPNTEAFF
TRBD1	-	TRBJ1-5	TRBV4-1	TGCGCCAGCAGCCCTCGACAGGGGATTCAGCCCCAGCATTTT	CASSPRQGIQPQHF
-	-	TRBJ1-2	TRBV9	TGTGCCAGCAGCGCCGGGTATGGCTACACCTTC	CASSAGYGYTF
TRBD1	-	TRBJ1-1	TRBV6-5	TGTGCCAGCAACCAGGACAGGGTGGCTGAAGCTTTCTTT	CASNQDRVAEAFF
-	-	TRBJ1-4	TRBV28	TGTGCCAGCAGAAAATGGAGGTATGAAAAACTGTTTTTT	CASRKWRYEKLFF
TRBD1	-	TRBJ1-1	TRBV28	TGTGCCAGCAGTTTTCGGACAGGCACTGAAGCTTTCTTT	CASSFRTGTEAFF
TRBD1	-	TRBJ2-5	TRBV2	TGTGCCAGCAGGGCAGGGACAGCCCAAGAGACCCAGTACTTC	CASRAGTAQETQYF
TRBD2	-	TRBJ2-1	TRBV5-1	TGCGCCAGCAGCCAAAGGACTAGCGGGAGCGGTGAGCAGTTCTTC	CASSQRTSGSGEQFF
-	-	TRBJ2-1	TRBV19	TGTGCCAGTAGTATTAGCGGACCGACCGATAATGAGCAGTTCTTC	CASSISGPTDNEQFF
-	-	TRBJ2-3	TRBV7-2	TGTGCCAGCAGCCCCCATCCCGGACTTATTACAGATACGCAGTATTTT	CASSPHPGLITDTQYF
-	-	TRBJ2-2	TRBV5-6	TGTGCCAGCAGCTTGTACCGGGAGCTGTTTTTT	CASSLYRELFF
-	-	TRBJ1-1	TRBV19	TGTGCCAGTATTATGAACACTGAAGCTTTCTTT	CASIMNTEAFF
-	-	TRBJ2-5	TRBV13	TGTGCCAGCAGCTTAGGAGGGCGGGGGCTCCAAGAGACCCAGTACTTC	CASSLGGRGLQETQYF
-	once	TRBJ1-1	TRBV30	TGTGCCTGGAGTGTGGACTCTAGTAGAGCTTTCTTT	CAWSVDSSRAFF
-	-	TRBJ1-2	TRBV24-1	TGTGCCACCAGTAAGGGAGGGTTCACCTTC	CATSKGGFTF
TRBD1	-	TRBJ1-1	TRBV18	TGTGCCAGCTCACCGCTAAACAGGGGCCCTGAAGCTTTCTTT	CASSPLNRGPEAFF
-	-	TRBJ1-2	TRBV9	TGTGCCAGCAGCGTAGTGCCGGGAACCGGTGGCTACACCTTC	CASSVVPGTGGYTF
-	-	TRBJ1-2	TRBV6-5	TGTGCCAGCAGTTACAACAGGCGTGAAGGCTACACCTTC	CASSYNRREGYTF
-	-	TRBJ1-2	TRBV27	TGTGCCAGCAGTTTAACCGGGGATGGCTACACCTTC	CASSLTGDGYTF
TRBD1	-	TRBJ2-1	TRBV6-6	TGTGCCAGCAGTCCCGAGAGGGGGCCGTGGTACAATGAGCAGTTCTTC	CASSPERGPWYNEQFF
TRBD1	-	TRBJ1-1	TRBV28	TGTGCCAGCAAATTCGTCCAGGGGGCGGGAACTGAAGCTTTCTTT	CASKFVQGAGTEAFF
-	-	TRBJ1-5	TRBV5-5	TGTGCCAGCAGCTTGGGGGGGCATAATCAGCCCCAGCATTTT	CASSLGGHNQPQHF